The present entry profiles one TCR beta chain with its context. The germline gene is not matched at one end of the junction; a read error may be the cause. The sample is drawn from a study of control samples from healthy donors and cancer patients. Sequenced by immunoSEQ multiplex PCR; TCRdb stores in-frame clones only, minus some. The table lists around 130,000 clones, about 88% of them singletons. The CDR3 runs 16 residues. Germline CDR1 is SGHTA and CDR2 is FQGNSA. Sequenced sample: blood. The chain has TRBV7-2 and TRBJ1-6, with 11 bases that match TRBD1. This clonotype was sampled from a man aged 50 or older in good health. The CDR3 nucleotides read TGTGCCAGCAGTTTAGGACAGGGGGCGCGTTATTCACCCCTCCACTTT. Its protein product is CASSLGQGARYSPLHF.